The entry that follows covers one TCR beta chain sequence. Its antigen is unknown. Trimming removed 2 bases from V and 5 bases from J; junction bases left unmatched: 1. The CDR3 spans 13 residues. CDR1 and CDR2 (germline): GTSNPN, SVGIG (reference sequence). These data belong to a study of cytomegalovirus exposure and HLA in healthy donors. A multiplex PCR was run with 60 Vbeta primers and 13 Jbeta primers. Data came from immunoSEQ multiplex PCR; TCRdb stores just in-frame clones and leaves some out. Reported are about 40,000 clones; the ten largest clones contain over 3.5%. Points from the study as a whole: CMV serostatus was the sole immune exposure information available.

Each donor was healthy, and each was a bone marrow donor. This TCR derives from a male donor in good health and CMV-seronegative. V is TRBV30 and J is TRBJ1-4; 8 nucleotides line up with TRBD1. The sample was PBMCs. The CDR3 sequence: CAWSRQGNEKLFF. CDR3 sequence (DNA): TGTGCCTGGAGTCGACAGGGGAATGAAAAACTGTTTTTT.